The clone carrying this T cell receptor (beta chain) was picked up one time. This sample is drawn from a study of shared clonotypes between healthy human individuals. Generated by immunoSEQ multiplex PCR, the TCRdb table keeps only in-frame clones and is missing some. Of 2 million to 3 million clones listed, under 95% are singletons. Germline V gene sequence: CDR1 SGHAT, CDR2 FQNNGV. The CDR3 runs 15 residues. V was cut by 5 bases and J by 2 bases, with 10 bases left in between. The receptor was isolated from a man aged 18 to 30 in good health. Some clones in this sample may be carry-over from other donors' samples. The sequenced sample was naive CD4+ T cells from PBMCs. Subset indicated: CD45RA+ positively selected. The gene calls are TRBV11-2 and TRBJ2-6; D not certain. The CDR3 here is CASSPPGTGANVLTF. The DNA of the CDR3 is TGTGCCAGCAGCCCTCCAGGAACTGGGGCCAACGTCCTGACTTTC.